Listed here are 24 T cell receptor beta chains from one sample, sequenced in a study of vaccination effects on CD4 cells after COVID-19. The antigens for these receptors are not known. Libraries were prepared by immunoSEQ multiplex PCR; TCRdb keeps only in-frame clonotypes and omits some of them. The table includes 30,000 to 40,000 clones, around 76% detected once. Researchers isolated CD4+ T cells once roughly ten days of culture had elapsed. Sequencing was performed on CD4+ T cells from PBMCs cultured without peptide, taken before COVID-19 vaccination. The receptor set was obtained from a human donor who received a COVID-19 vaccine.

CDR3 region: CASSVAGSFGYTF. As DNA, the CDR3 is TGTGCCAGCAGCGTAGCTGGGAGCTTTGGCTACACCTTC. This sequence joins TRBV9 and TRBJ1-2; D not resolved. V was pared by 0 bases and J by 7 bases, with 10 bases between. The CDR3 is 13 residues long. CDR1 is SGDLS and CDR2 is YYNGEE in the germline V gene.

The chain uses TRBV9 and TRBJ1-3; TRBD1 is a possible D gene (6 bases). The CDR3 is 16 residues long. V was shortened by 7 bases and J by 0 bases, with 17 bases between the two germline ends. Germline values: CDR1 SGDLS, CDR2 YYNGEE. In DNA, the CDR3 is TGTGCCAGCCAGAGGGGGAGTAGGGACTCTGGAAACACCATATATTTT. Protein sequence: CASQRGSRDSGNTIYF.

This clone was observed a handful of times. The rearrangement joins TRBV18 to TRBJ1-1; TRBD1 matches at 9 bases. CDR1 and CDR2 from the germline V gene are KGHSH and LQKENI. The CDR3 is 14 residues long. V shed 2 bases and J 5 bases; nucleotides not matched to a gene: 3. The CDR3 loop is CASSPGTGPTEAFF. CDR3 nucleotide sequence: TGTGCCAGCTCACCAGGGACAGGGCCTACTGAAGCTTTCTTT.

The rearrangement links TRBV2 to TRBJ2-6; possible D gene TRBD2, 6 bases. V gave up 4 bases and J gave up 0 bases, with 13 bases separating them. Looked up from germline, CDR1 is SNHLY and CDR2 is FYNNEI. This CDR3 has 17 amino acids. CDR3 in DNA: TGTGCCAGCAGTGTGGGAGGCGGATACTCTGGGGCCAACGTCCTGACTTTC. This translates into CASSVGGGYSGANVLTF.

The V and J genes are TRBV27 and TRBJ1-2; the D gene is possibly TRBD1 (6 bases). Germline CDR1 reads MNHEY; CDR2 reads SMNVEV (reference sequence). The length of the CDR3 is 15 residues. Trimming took 10 bases from V and 0 from J, leaving 18 bases between them. CDR3 region: CANEQGPESNYGYTF. Written as DNA, the CDR3 is TGTGCCAACGAACAGGGCCCCGAGTCTAACTATGGCTACACCTTC.

This clone was seen once. The chain carries TRBV5-1 and TRBJ2-7; TRBD1 matches at 10 bases. The junction had 3 bases not matched to a gene; V was cut back by 3 bases and J by 3 bases. CDR1 is SGHRS, CDR2 YFSETQ, per germline. CDR3 length equals 14 residues. The CDR3 loop is CASSWGTGDYEQYV. DNA for the CDR3: TGCGCCAGCAGCTGGGGGACAGGGGACTACGAGCAGTACGTC.

The gene calls are TRBV19 and TRBJ1-5, with TRBD1 matching over 10 bases. The V segment lost 5 bases and the J segment 5 bases; nucleotides outside the gene matches: 6. Germline V gene data show CDR1 as LNHDA and CDR2 as SQIVND (reference sequence). There are 15 residues in the CDR3. The CDR3 DNA reads as TGTGCCAGTAGTTCCGGACAGGGGGGGGATCAGCCCCAGCATTTT. The encoded protein is CASSSGQGGDQPQHF.

A remark on this clone: This sample also contains other DNA sequences that code for the same CDR3. The V and J genes are TRBV28 and TRBJ1-2; no reliable D call. CDR3 length: 11 residues. Per germline, CDR1 MDHEN and CDR2 SYDVKM. The V and J ends lost 3 bases and 2 bases respectively, with 1 base between them. This CDR3 reads CASSFNYGYTF. For the CDR3, the DNA is TGTGCCAGCAGTTTCAACTATGGCTACACCTTC.

This clone was seen a handful of times. The chain couples TRBV6-2 or TRBV6-3 to TRBJ1-5; possible D gene TRBD1, 5 bases. The CDR3 is 13 amino acids. Trimming removed 2 bases from V and 9 bases from J, with 11 bases in between. The germline V gene encodes CDR1 MNHEY and CDR2 SVGEGT. Written as DNA, the CDR3 is TGTGCCAGCAGTTACGCGTCAGGGTCGCCCCAGCATTTT. It is translated as CASSYASGSPQHF.

There are a few counts of this clone. V is TRBV5-1 and J is TRBJ2-3, with TRBD1 as a possible D gene (6 bases). Trimming stripped 3 bases from V and 2 bases from J, with 10 bases between. The V gene's germline CDR1 is SGHRS and CDR2 YFSETQ. This CDR3 contains 14 residues. CDR3 residues: CASSSTGTTDTQYF. The CDR3 DNA reads as TGCGCCAGCAGCTCTACAGGGACCACAGATACGCAGTATTTT.

The chain is built from TRBV5-5 and TRBJ2-5; D is perhaps TRBD1 or TRBD2 (5 bases each). Looked up from germline, CDR1 is SGHKS and CDR2 is YYEKEE (reference sequence). CDR3 length: 15 amino acids. Trimming removed 1 base from V and 1 base from J, with 11 bases in between. CDR3 sequence reads: CASSLIFGGQETQYF. The CDR3 DNA reads as TGTGCCAGCAGCTTGATCTTTGGGGGCCAAGAGACCCAGTACTTC.

The chain has TRBV24-1 and TRBJ1-2; D possibly corresponds to TRBD1 (6 bases). The ends were cut back, 4 bases at V and 3 bases at J, with 11 bases in the middle. Germline loops: CDR1 KGHDR, CDR2 SFDVKD. The CDR3 is made up of 14 amino acids. Here the CDR3 DNA reads TGTGCCACCAGTGACCCGTGGACAGACTATGGCTACACCTTC. Translation gives CATSDPWTDYGYTF.

The rearrangement joins TRBV12-5 to TRBJ2-3; D remains unclear. The CDR3 sequence is 15 residues long. Trimming removed 0 bases from V and 0 bases from J, with 7 bases in between. The V gene's germline CDR1 is LGHNT and CDR2 FRNRAP. The CDR3 nucleotides are TGTGCTAGTGGTTTGGTAATAGGGAGCACAGATACGCAGTATTTT. It translates to CASGLVIGSTDTQYF.

This rearrangement joins TRBV6-5 to TRBJ2-7; no clear D. The CDR3 contains 14 residues. V was shortened by 8 bases and J by 0 bases, with 14 bases between the two germline ends. Germline assignment: CDR1 MNHEY and CDR2 SVGAGI. DNA for the CDR3: TGTGCCAGCGGACGGACCGCCAGCTCCTACGAGCAGTACGTC. As protein: CASGRTASSYEQYV.

The rearrangement links TRBV2 to TRBJ2-7; 11 bases match TRBD1. CDR1 is SNHLY and CDR2 is FYNNEI in the germline V gene. V was pared by 8 bases and J by 1 base, with 4 bases of the junction left unmatched. The CDR3 is made up of 14 amino acids. In DNA, the CDR3 is TGTGCCAGCCGGACAGGGGGCTTTTCCTACGAGCAGTACGTC. It specifies CASRTGGFSYEQYV.

The V gene is TRBV5-1, the J gene TRBJ1-1; no definite D call. This CDR3 has 15 residues. Germline lookup yields CDR1 SGHRS and CDR2 YFSETQ. Between the trimmed V and J ends, which lost 0 bases and 1 base, there was a span of 10 bases. The CDR3 DNA is TGCGCCAGCAGCTTGGAAGTAGCAGGGAACACTGAAGCTTTCTTT. Translating gives CASSLEVAGNTEAFF.

CDR3 sequence: CSATDAGSNQPQHF. CDR3 nucleotides: TGCAGCGCCACCGATGCGGGAAGCAATCAGCCCCAGCATTTT. This sequence joins TRBV29-1 and TRBJ1-5; D is ambiguous. Trimming left V 7 bases short and J 1 base short, with 14 bases between. CDR1 is SQVTM, CDR2 ANQGSEA, per germline. This CDR3 spans 14 amino acids.

The chain is built from TRBV4-1 and TRBJ2-4, with D perhaps assigned TRBD1 or TRBD2 (5 bases each). The V and J ends lost 1 base and 7 bases respectively, with 11 bases between them. Germline assignment: CDR1 MGHRA and CDR2 YSYEKL. This CDR3 has 14 residues. The CDR3 DNA sequence: TGCGCCAGCAGCCAAGCGAGGGACGTTAACATTCAGTACTTC. It yields the protein CASSQARDVNIQYF.

The chain carries TRBV4-3 and TRBJ1-3; D is undetermined. Trimming shortened V by 3 bases and J by 3 bases, and 9 bases separated the two germline ends. The CDR3 runs to 14 residues. CDR1 is LGHNA, CDR2 YSLEER, per germline. Here the CDR3 DNA reads TGCGCCAGCAGCCACCAAACAGTTGGAAACACCATATATTTT. Amino acid sequence: CASSHQTVGNTIYF.

The genes are TRBV4-1 and TRBJ2-5; D is perhaps TRBD1 (6 bases). CDR3 length: 16 residues. The V end lost 2 bases, the J end lost 5 bases, and 18 bases lay between the germline ends. Germline lookup yields CDR1 MGHRA and CDR2 YSYEKL. This chain's CDR3 is CASSQTSDSILETQYF. DNA of the CDR3: TGCGCCAGCAGCCAAACCTCGGACAGTATACTCGAGACCCAGTACTTC.

The chain recombines TRBV2 with TRBJ1-2; D is unresolved. V dropped 7 bases and J dropped 2 bases, with 5 bases sitting between them. Germline values: CDR1 SNHLY, CDR2 FYNNEI. The CDR3 contains 11 residues. CDR3 amino acids: CASTPNYGYTF. In nucleotides, the CDR3 is TGTGCCAGCACCCCCAACTATGGCTACACCTTC.

The chain is built from TRBV7-8 and TRBJ1-2; TRBD1 matches at 12 bases. Germline lookup yields CDR1 SGHVS and CDR2 FQNEAQ. V was pared by 5 bases and J by 3 bases, with 4 bases of the junction left unmatched. This CDR3 has 15 residues. CDR3 in DNA: TGTGCCAGCAGCCCGGGGACAGGGGGCCACTATGGCTACACCTTC. Its protein is CASSPGTGGHYGYTF.

The genes are TRBV7-8 and TRBJ2-7; perhaps TRBD2 as D (6 bases). V lost 1 base to trimming and J lost 7 bases, with 26 bases between them. Germline V lookup: CDR1 SGHVS, CDR2 FQNEAQ. This CDR3 has 18 amino acids. The CDR3 sequence is CASSLVGALFWEAGEQYV. Here the CDR3 DNA reads TGTGCCAGCAGCTTAGTAGGAGCGTTGTTCTGGGAGGCGGGAGAGCAGTACGTC.

Only one count was recorded for this clone. The J gene is TRBJ2-1, the V gene TRBV10-3; no definite D call. The V end lost 6 bases, the J end lost 0 bases, and 9 bases lay between the germline ends. CDR3 size: 14 residues. Germline V gene lookup returns CDR1 ENHRY and CDR2 SYGVKD. CDR3 bases: TGTGCCATCAGCCCAGGTAGCTCCTACAATGAGCAGTTCTTC. This sequence encodes CAISPGSSYNEQFF.